The TCR beta chain described here comes from a study of blood T cell repertoires in COVID-19. Study-level background: Donors in the United States, Italy and Spain gave samples during acute or convalescent COVID-19. PBMCs, B-cell-depleted T cells, or T cells were the source of the cDNA or gDNA that made up the material.

The CDR3 totals 12 residues. In germline, CDR1 is SGHNT, CDR2 YYREEE (reference sequence). V was trimmed by 4 bases and J by 6 bases, leaving 9 bases between them. Original processing methods: By means of reference gene primer amplification, nucleated cell counts were estimated. Profiling relied on immunoSEQ multiplex PCR, and the TCRdb table lists in-frame clones only, not all of them. V, J and clone size were drawn from that table, and D and trimming were deduced from the DNA. This repertoire shows 200,000 to 300,000 clones, about four fifths found once; its top ten account for under 4.5%. The chain has TRBV5-4 and TRBJ2-3; D is undetermined. Sequenced: peripheral blood. The sequence was collected from a man between 45 and 60 years old with acute or convalescent COVID-19. For the CDR3, the DNA is TGTGCCAGCAGCCAGGCCTGGGATACGCAGTATTTT. As protein: CASSQAWDTQYF.